The entry that follows covers one T cell receptor (beta chain) sequence. The data belong to a study of blood T cell repertoires in COVID-19. Study overall: Italy, Spain and the United States were the sources of the convalescent and acute COVID-19 samples. The analysed material was cDNA or gDNA that came from T cells, B-cell-depleted T cells, or PBMCs.

Original analysis: Counts of nucleated cells, estimated from reference gene primer amplification, were obtained. Some clones are missing from TCRdb's copy, which holds only in-frame ones; the method was immunoSEQ multiplex PCR. That table gives V, J and clone size, and the DNA gave D and trimming. The table records 90,000 to 150,000 clones, about 91% of them present only once. The CDR3 spans 15 residues. V lost 10 bases and J lost 0; bases outside the gene matches: 11. Germline lookup yields CDR1 MNHEY and CDR2 SVGAGI. The V and J genes are TRBV6-5 and TRBJ1-2; 7 bases line up with TRBD1. The sample was peripheral blood. The origin of this receptor is a woman aged 45-59 years with active or convalescent COVID-19. As DNA, the CDR3 is TGTGCCACCAAGATGGACAGGCAAGCTAACTATGGCTACACCTTC. Translating it yields CATKMDRQANYGYTF.